These 15 T cell receptor beta chains were all obtained from the same sample, sequenced in a study of T cells in women clearing cervical HPV infection. The table came from immunoSEQ multiplex PCR; TCRdb's copy has only in-frame clones and leaves some out. Its table records about 20,000 clones. The sequenced sample consisted of blood buffy coat. The receptors stem from a woman aged 18 to 75 with a cervical HPV16 infection that either progressed to CIN3+ or cleared (not recorded which).

On this clone: The CDR3 end falls 3 residues outside the read, so it is completed with the germline J gene. The V and J genes are TRBV12-3 or TRBV12-4 and TRBJ2-2; tentatively, D is TRBD1 (6 bases). The CDR3 covers 16 residues. CDR3 bases read: TGTGCCAGCAGTCCCAACGACAGGCGCGTTGGAGAAAAG. Translating it yields CASSPNDRRVGEK. The whole CDR3 reads CASSPNDRRVGEKLFF.

Notes on this clone: The read is 3 residues too short to cover the CDR3 end, so that end is filled in from the germline J gene. V and J are TRBV9 and TRBJ2-4; the D gene is possibly TRBD1 (6 bases). There are 15 residues in the CDR3. CDR1 and CDR2 (germline): SGDLS, YYNGEE. Trimming shortened V by 0 bases and J by 6 bases, and 13 bases separated the two germline ends. The sequenced part of the CDR3 DNA is TGTGCCAGCAGCGTAGCTGCAGGGGCCGCAAACATT. Its translation: CASSVAAGAANI. The whole CDR3 protein is CASSVAAGAANIQYF.

Of note for this clone: The read stops 3 residues short of the end of the CDR3; the missing end is completed from the germline J gene. The J gene is TRBJ2-2, the V gene TRBV6-2 or TRBV6-3; D possibly corresponds to TRBD2 (5 bases). This CDR3 spans 15 amino acids. The germline V gene encodes CDR1 MNHEY and CDR2 SVGEGT. Partial CDR3 DNA: TGTGCCAGCAGGCGGGCTGCTGAGTCTAATGAAAAG. Translation gives CASRRAAESNEK. The full-length CDR3 reads as CASRRAAESNEKLFF.

Of note for this clone: Sequencing ends 3 residues short of the CDR3 end; the germline J gene provides the rest. This rearrangement joins TRBV13 to TRBJ2-2; 14 bases line up with TRBD2. The CDR3 consists of 18 residues. With 4 bases clipped from V and 7 bases from J, the junction kept 11 bases outside the gene matches. CDR1 is PRHDT and CDR2 is FYEKMQ in the germline V gene (reference sequence). CDR3 sequence: CASSSTSGRALRNGELFF. CDR3 bases read: TGTGCCAGCAGCTCGACTAGCGGGAGGGCCTTACGGAACGGGGAG.

About this clone itself: The read terminates 3 residues before the CDR3 end, so the remaining end is supplied by the germline J gene. The chain has TRBV20-1 and TRBJ2-3; weak D call: TRBD1 (6 bases). The germline V gene has CDR1 DFQATT and CDR2 SNEGSKA (reference sequence). This CDR3 has 14 residues. The sequenced part of the CDR3 DNA is TGCAGTGCTAGAATAACAGGGCTGGGAGAGACG. As protein: CSARITGLGET. The complete CDR3 protein is CSARITGLGETQYF.

With regard to this clone: The CDR3 is cut off 3 residues early in the read; its end comes from the germline J gene. The chain combines TRBV7-6 with TRBJ2-3; 9 nucleotides align to TRBD2. The CDR3 runs to 16 residues. From germline, CDR1 is SGHVS and CDR2 FNYEAQ. V dropped 4 bases and J dropped 5; count of bases not matched to a gene: 10. The CDR3 DNA, read in part, is TGTGCCAGCAGCTCCGGGACTAGCTCGTTTGGAGATACG. Its translation: CASSSGTSSFGDT. The whole CDR3 is CASSSGTSSFGDTQYF.

As concerns this clone: Sequencing ends 3 residues short of the CDR3 end; the germline J gene provides the rest. V is TRBV20-1 and J is TRBJ1-1; tentative D call: TRBD1 (6 bases). The V gene lost 5 bases and the J gene lost 1 base, with 14 bases spanning the gap. CDR1 is DFQATT and CDR2 is SNEGSKA in the germline V gene (reference sequence). CDR3 length: 14 amino acids. The sequenced CDR3 bases are TGCAGTGCTCCACTCAAGACAGGGAACACTGAA. Translation: CSAPLKTGNTE. The CDR3, in full, reads CSAPLKTGNTEAFF.

On this clone: Sequencing ends 3 residues short of the CDR3 end; the germline J gene provides the rest. This chain links TRBV18 with TRBJ2-3; perhaps TRBD1 as D (6 bases). Germline CDR1 and CDR2: KGHSH and LQKENI. This CDR3 region has 14 residues. CDR3 amino acids: CASSPWAGEETQYF. The DNA read from the CDR3 is TGTGCCAGCTCACCGTGGGCAGGGGAAGAGACG.

With regard to this clone: The CDR3 end falls 3 residues outside the read, so it is completed with the germline J gene. The chain couples TRBV29-1 to TRBJ2-3, with D perhaps matching TRBD1 (6 bases). The CDR3 runs to 14 residues. Germline-derived CDR1 and CDR2 are SQVTM and ANQGSEA. The part of the CDR3 DNA that was read is TGCAGCGTTTCCCAAGGACAGACCGATCAGCCG. This codes for CSVSQGQTDQP. The entire CDR3 is CSVSQGQTDQPQYF.

This clone registers medium-sized by frequency. The read terminates 3 residues ahead of where the CDR3 ends, so the germline J gene completes it. The gene calls are TRBV10-3 and TRBJ2-1; 13 nucleotides match TRBD2. Germline V gene sequence: CDR1 ENHRY, CDR2 SYGVKD. The CDR3 has 16 amino acids. J gave up 7 bases and V 4 bases, and 7 bases lay outside the gene matches. The sequenced part of the CDR3 DNA is TGTGCCATCAGTGGGACTAGCGGGAGCGGAATGAATGAG. The encoded protein is CAISGTSGSGMNE. In full, the CDR3 reads CAISGTSGSGMNEQFF.

On this clone itself: The read halts 3 residues ahead of the CDR3 end, with the missing end drawn from the germline J gene. The J gene is TRBJ2-1, the V gene TRBV13; weak D call: TRBD2 (6 bases). The ends were cut back, 4 bases at V and 9 bases at J, with 22 bases in the middle. The CDR3 runs to 16 residues. CDR1 is PRHDT, CDR2 FYEKMQ, per germline (reference sequence). CDR3 bases read: TGTGCCAGCAGCTCCCGACTAGTAGCGCGCGAGGGTGAG. Translated: CASSSRLVAREGE. The CDR3 in full is CASSSRLVAREGEQFF.

With respect to this clone: The DNA ends 3 residues before the CDR3 does, and the rest of the CDR3 is filled in from the germline J gene. The rearrangement uses TRBV20-1 and TRBJ2-1; no reliable D call. Trimming cost V 6 bases and J 8 bases, with 23 bases left between them. The germline V gene encodes CDR1 DFQATT and CDR2 SNEGSKA (reference sequence). This CDR3 has 15 residues. CDR3 DNA, as far as it was read: TGCAGTGCCCCAAACACAATAAAGGGCGACGATGAG. It is translated as CSAPNTIKGDDE. The full CDR3 is CSAPNTIKGDDEQFF.

Worth noting for this clone: The CDR3 end falls 3 residues outside the read, so it is completed with the germline J gene. The chain couples TRBV6-2 or TRBV6-3 to TRBJ1-2; possibly TRBD1 for D (5 bases). This CDR3 region has 16 residues. Germline V gene lookup returns CDR1 MNHEY and CDR2 SVGEGT. The CDR3 spells CASSFYPGLSYNDYTF. CDR3 DNA (partial): TGTGCCAGCAGCTTCTATCCGGGACTCTCCTACAATGAC.

About this clone: The sequence runs out 3 residues before the end of the CDR3; the remainder is reconstructed from the germline J gene. The V and J genes are TRBV28 and TRBJ2-1; TRBD1 aligns across 10 bases. V shed 5 bases and J 4 bases; nucleotides not matched to a gene: 5. CDR1 is MDHEN and CDR2 is SYDVKM in the germline V gene. The CDR3 contains 15 residues. The CDR3 DNA, read in part, is TGTGCCAGCAGTACCGGGACAGGGGCGTACAATGAG. Its protein product is CASSTGTGAYNE. The whole CDR3 protein reads CASSTGTGAYNEQFF.

In the case of this clone: From the germline J gene comes the end of the CDR3, since the read stops 3 residues before it. V gene TRBV7-2 combines with J gene TRBJ2-3; D is uncertain. Germline assignment: CDR1 SGHTA and CDR2 FQGNSA. The CDR3 contains 11 residues. This CDR3 reads CASREQETQYF. The CDR3 bases that were read are TGTGCCAGCAGAGAACAAGAGACG.